This T cell receptor (beta chain) was identified in a study of tumor-infiltrating lymphocytes in oesophageal squamous cell carcinoma. Germline CDR1 and CDR2: SEHNR and FQNEAQ (reference sequence). Trimming took off 5 bases at V and 6 bases at J, with 18 bases between the two ends. This CDR3 has 15 amino acids. At least ten counts were recorded for this clonotype. TCRdb re-called the PCR reads with MiXCR, one entry per CDR3 protein. The table records over 10,000 distinct CDR3 sequences, around 52% of them present only once. The source is a female donor with esophageal squamous cell carcinoma. The J gene is TRBJ2-3, the V gene TRBV7-9; TRBD1 is a possible D gene (6 bases). Sequenced sample: esophageal tumor tissue. Here the CDR3 DNA reads TGTGCCAGCAGCGATACAGGGTCCCCCGGGGATACGCAGTATTTT. It encodes CASSDTGSPGDTQYF.